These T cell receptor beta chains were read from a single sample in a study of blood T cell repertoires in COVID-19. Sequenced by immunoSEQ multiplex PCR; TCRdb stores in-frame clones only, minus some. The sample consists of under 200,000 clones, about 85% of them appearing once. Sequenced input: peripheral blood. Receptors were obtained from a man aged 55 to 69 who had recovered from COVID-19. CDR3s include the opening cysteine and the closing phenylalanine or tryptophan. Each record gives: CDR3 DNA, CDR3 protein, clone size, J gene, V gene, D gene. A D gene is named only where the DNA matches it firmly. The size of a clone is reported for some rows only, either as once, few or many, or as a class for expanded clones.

DNA: TGTGCCAGCAGCCCCACGGGACAAAGGAACACTGAAGCTTTCTTT
CDR3: CASSPTGQRNTEAFF
size: NA
J: TRBJ1-1
V: TRBV7-3
D: NA

DNA: TGCGCCAGCAGCTTTACGGGGGGGCCCGGGGAGACCCAGTACTTC
CDR3: CASSFTGGPGETQYF
size: NA
J: TRBJ2-5
V: TRBV4-3
D: TRBD2

DNA: TGTGCCAGCAGCCTCCAGGTGACGGCAGGGGGCCTTGGAAACACCATATATTTT
CDR3: CASSLQVTAGGLGNTIYF
size: NA
J: TRBJ1-3
V: TRBV7-2
D: TRBD1

DNA: TGTGCCAGCACGCCGCTTAACAGGGGGCTCCCTGAAGCTTTCTTT
CDR3: CASTPLNRGLPEAFF
size: NA
J: TRBJ1-1
V: TRBV18
D: TRBD1

DNA: TGTGCCAGCAGCCTGGCAGGGACAGGGGGTGAAGAGACCCAGTACTTC
CDR3: CASSLAGTGGEETQYF
size: NA
J: TRBJ2-5
V: TRBV5-8
D: TRBD1

DNA: TGTGCCAGCAGTTACTCAACGGGAGGGAGGGAGGGGCAGTATTTT
CDR3: CASSYSTGGREGQYF
size: NA
J: TRBJ2-3
V: TRBV6-5
D: TRBD2

DNA: TGTGCCAGCAGCGTTTCCCAGGGGAGAGAGACCCAGTACTTC
CDR3: CASSVSQGRETQYF
size: NA
J: TRBJ2-5
V: TRBV9
D: NA

DNA: TGTGCCAGCAGCTTTATGAGACAGAACAATGAGCAGTTCTTC
CDR3: CASSFMRQNNEQFF
size: NA
J: TRBJ2-1
V: TRBV11-2
D: NA

DNA: TGTGCCAGCAGCAACAGGGGTACCTATGGCTACACCTTC
CDR3: CASSNRGTYGYTF
size: NA
J: TRBJ1-2
V: TRBV5-6
D: TRBD1

DNA: TGCAGTGCTAGAGGGGAGGCAAAACTGTTTTTT
CDR3: CSARGEAKLFF
size: NA
J: TRBJ1-4
V: TRBV20-1
D: NA

DNA: TGCGCCAGCAGCCGCCGGGACAACCCCGACAATGAGCAGTTCTTC
CDR3: CASSRRDNPDNEQFF
size: NA
J: TRBJ2-1
V: TRBV5-1
D: NA

DNA: TGTGCCATCGGACGGGGCGGGGAGAACACCGGGGAGCTGTTTTTT
CDR3: CAIGRGGENTGELFF
size: NA
J: TRBJ2-2
V: TRBV10-3
D: NA

DNA: TGTGCCAGCTCACCAGACTTAAGCGGCGGCCCCGGGGAGCTGTTTTTT
CDR3: CASSPDLSGGPGELFF
size: NA
J: TRBJ2-2
V: TRBV18
D: NA

DNA: TGTGCCAGCAGCTTGACAGGGGGCCACGAGCAGTACTTC
CDR3: CASSLTGGHEQYF
size: NA
J: TRBJ2-7
V: TRBV5-4
D: TRBD1

DNA: TGTGCCAGCAGTTACAGGGCGGGCGGCTATGGCTACACCTTC
CDR3: CASSYRAGGYGYTF
size: NA
J: TRBJ1-2
V: TRBV6-6
D: NA

DNA: TGTGCCAGCAGCGAGGTCTCCTACGAGCAGTACTTC
CDR3: CASSEVSYEQYF
size: NA
J: TRBJ2-7
V: TRBV7-9
D: NA

DNA: TGTGCCAGCAGCCAAGATGGCGGCTATCAGCCCCAGCATTTT
CDR3: CASSQDGGYQPQHF
size: NA
J: TRBJ1-5
V: TRBV4-2
D: NA

DNA: TGTGCCAGCAGTCAAGATACACAGGGAGTCAAAGCTTTCTTT
CDR3: CASSQDTQGVKAFF
size: NA
J: TRBJ1-1
V: TRBV11-2
D: NA

DNA: TGTGCCAGCAGTTACTCGTCCGTTTGGCGGGAGTCGTATCAGCCCCAGCATTTT
CDR3: CASSYSSVWRESYQPQHF
size: NA
J: TRBJ1-5
V: TRBV6-2/TRBV6-3
D: NA

DNA: TGTGCCTGGACGATTAACGGGGGGGCCACCGGGGAGCTGTTTTTT
CDR3: CAWTINGGATGELFF
size: NA
J: TRBJ2-2
V: TRBV30
D: TRBD2

DNA: TGTGCCAGCAGCCAAGCGAAGCGGGGGATCCAAGAGACCCAGTACTTC
CDR3: CASSQAKRGIQETQYF
size: NA
J: TRBJ2-5
V: TRBV3-1/TRBV3-2
D: TRBD2

DNA: TGTGCCAGCAGCGTCTCACAGGGTAGTGGCTACGAGCAGTACTTC
CDR3: CASSVSQGSGYEQYF
size: NA
J: TRBJ2-7
V: TRBV9
D: NA

DNA: TGCGCCAGCAGCCCCGGGGACTCCCCGGGCGATGAGCAGTTCTTC
CDR3: CASSPGDSPGDEQFF
size: once
J: TRBJ2-1
V: TRBV5-1
D: NA

DNA: TGTGCCAGCAGCCTAGTCGGGGCGGGGTACGAGCAGTACTTC
CDR3: CASSLVGAGYEQYF
size: once
J: TRBJ2-7
V: TRBV7-2
D: NA

DNA: TGCGCCAGCAGCCAAGGTGGACAGGGGGCGTTCAGCTATGGCTACACCTTC
CDR3: CASSQGGQGAFSYGYTF
size: NA
J: TRBJ1-2
V: TRBV4-1
D: TRBD1

DNA: TGTGCCAGCAGCTTGGAGCGAAACAATGAGCAGTTCTTC
CDR3: CASSLERNNEQFF
size: NA
J: TRBJ2-1
V: TRBV5-4
D: NA

DNA: TGTGCCAGCAGCTTTGGCAACTACGAGCAGTACTTC
CDR3: CASSFGNYEQYF
size: NA
J: TRBJ2-7
V: TRBV5-4
D: NA

DNA: TGTGCCAGCAGCCAGAGAGGGGACAGGGGGGCCCAAAGCTCTGGGGCCAACGTCCTGACTTTC
CDR3: CASSQRGDRGAQSSGANVLTF
size: NA
J: TRBJ2-6
V: TRBV2
D: TRBD1

DNA: TGCAGCGTTCCCGTGGAGGGCACTGAAGCTTTCTTT
CDR3: CSVPVEGTEAFF
size: NA
J: TRBJ1-1
V: TRBV29-1
D: NA

DNA: TGCGCCAGGACAGTCGGAAACACCATATATTTT
CDR3: CARTVGNTIYF
size: few
J: TRBJ1-3
V: TRBV23-1
D: NA

DNA: TGCGCCAGCAGCAAGGACAGGGCTGATAATTCACCCCTCCACTTT
CDR3: CASSKDRADNSPLHF
size: NA
J: TRBJ1-6
V: TRBV5-1
D: TRBD1

DNA: TGTGCCAGCAGTTCAACAGGGGGCGGGGAGCTGTTTTTT
CDR3: CASSSTGGGELFF
size: NA
J: TRBJ2-2
V: TRBV9
D: TRBD1

DNA: TGTGCCACCCCTCCCGGGGAGCAGTACTTC
CDR3: CATPPGEQYF
size: NA
J: TRBJ2-7
V: TRBV10-3
D: NA

DNA: TGTGCCAGCGGAGCTGTCTCCTACGAGCAGTACTTC
CDR3: CASGAVSYEQYF
size: NA
J: TRBJ2-7
V: TRBV5-6
D: NA

DNA: TGTGCCAGCAGCTTAGATTCAGACGTCAGAGGGAATGAAAAACTGTTTTTT
CDR3: CASSLDSDVRGNEKLFF
size: NA
J: TRBJ1-4
V: TRBV7-9
D: NA

DNA: TGTGCCAGCAGCCAACAGGGGCGCCCAGATACGCAGTATTTT
CDR3: CASSQQGRPDTQYF
size: NA
J: TRBJ2-3
V: TRBV3-1/TRBV3-2
D: NA

DNA: TGTGCCAGCTCACCACGCACATCGGGACAGGGGTCCAACACTGAAGCTTTCTTT
CDR3: CASSPRTSGQGSNTEAFF
size: few
J: TRBJ1-1
V: TRBV18
D: TRBD1

DNA: TGTGCCAGCAGTGACTCGACAGGGAATAATTCACCCCTCCACTTT
CDR3: CASSDSTGNNSPLHF
size: NA
J: TRBJ1-6
V: TRBV6-4
D: TRBD1

DNA: TGCGCCAGCAGCCCGGGTGGTACCAATCAGCCCCAGCATTTT
CDR3: CASSPGGTNQPQHF
size: few
J: TRBJ1-5
V: TRBV5-1
D: NA

DNA: TGTGCCAGCAGCCCTGGACTAGCGGGGGATGGGGCCAACGTCCTGACTTTC
CDR3: CASSPGLAGDGANVLTF
size: few
J: TRBJ2-6
V: TRBV7-3
D: TRBD2

DNA: TGTGCCAGCTCCGGACAGGGGGTTTCAGGAAACACCATATATTTT
CDR3: CASSGQGVSGNTIYF
size: few
J: TRBJ1-3
V: TRBV18
D: TRBD1

DNA: TGCGCCAGCAGCTTGGCAGGGCCGGGCTCCTACGAGCAGTACTTC
CDR3: CASSLAGPGSYEQYF
size: NA
J: TRBJ2-7
V: TRBV5-1
D: NA

DNA: TGTGCCAGCAGGACTAGCGGGGGGACAGATACGCAGTATTTT
CDR3: CASRTSGGTDTQYF
size: few
J: TRBJ2-3
V: TRBV7-9
D: TRBD2

DNA: TGTGCCAGCAGTGAGGCGGGGGGGGTTTCTTACGAGCAGTACTTC
CDR3: CASSEAGGVSYEQYF
size: NA
J: TRBJ2-7
V: TRBV6-1
D: TRBD2

DNA: TGTGCCAGCAGCTTTAGCGAGACCCAGTACTTC
CDR3: CASSFSETQYF
size: NA
J: TRBJ2-5
V: TRBV5-6
D: NA

DNA: TGTGCCTGGGAACTAGGAAGGAGAGGAAACACCATATATTTT
CDR3: CAWELGRRGNTIYF
size: NA
J: TRBJ1-3
V: TRBV30
D: NA

DNA: TGTGCCAGTACCGCGCAGGCAGGGTTTGAGAGTGGCTACACCTTC
CDR3: CASTAQAGFESGYTF
size: few
J: TRBJ1-2
V: TRBV19
D: NA

DNA: TGTGCCAGCAGTGACGGGGGGATCCACGCAGATACGCAGTATTTT
CDR3: CASSDGGIHADTQYF
size: NA
J: TRBJ2-3
V: TRBV6-2/TRBV6-3
D: TRBD2

DNA: TGTGCCAGCTCACCCACAAATGAGCAGTTCTTC
CDR3: CASSPTNEQFF
size: NA
J: TRBJ2-1
V: TRBV18
D: NA

DNA: TGTGCCAGCAGCGTAGTACAGGCTGAAGCTTTCTTT
CDR3: CASSVVQAEAFF
size: NA
J: TRBJ1-1
V: TRBV9
D: NA

DNA: TGTGCCAGCTCACCACCGGAGACCTATGGCTACACCTTC
CDR3: CASSPPETYGYTF
size: NA
J: TRBJ1-2
V: TRBV18
D: NA

DNA: TGTGCCAGCTCACCTCAGGGGGATCAGCCCCAGCATTTT
CDR3: CASSPQGDQPQHF
size: many
J: TRBJ1-5
V: TRBV18
D: TRBD1

DNA: TGTGCCAGCTCACCCCGGGGTCTGACAGGTGGGAGTGAGCAGTTCTTC
CDR3: CASSPRGLTGGSEQFF
size: NA
J: TRBJ2-1
V: TRBV18
D: NA

DNA: TGTGCCAGCAGCGTAGGTCCGGGGGTAGAAAGCTACGAGCAGTACTTC
CDR3: CASSVGPGVESYEQYF
size: NA
J: TRBJ2-7
V: TRBV9
D: NA

DNA: TGTGCTAGTGGTCCTCTTATCACAGGTCTCACCGGGGAGCTGTTTTTT
CDR3: CASGPLITGLTGELFF
size: NA
J: TRBJ2-2
V: TRBV12-5
D: NA

DNA: TGTGCCAGCAGCCTTTACGGTACAGGGGGCTACAATGAGCAGTTCTTC
CDR3: CASSLYGTGGYNEQFF
size: NA
J: TRBJ2-1
V: TRBV11-3
D: TRBD1

DNA: TGTGCCAGCAGCTTGGAGGGGGGGCTGGCTTTCTTT
CDR3: CASSLEGGLAFF
size: NA
J: TRBJ1-1
V: TRBV3-1/TRBV3-2
D: NA

DNA: TGTGCCAGTAGTATTGGAACTAGCGGGGGGGACAACGAGCAGTACTTC
CDR3: CASSIGTSGGDNEQYF
size: NA
J: TRBJ2-7
V: TRBV19
D: TRBD2

DNA: TGTGCCTGGACCAGGGATTTCCAAGGTGGAAACACCATATATTTT
CDR3: CAWTRDFQGGNTIYF
size: NA
J: TRBJ1-3
V: TRBV30
D: NA